One sample yielded the 5 T cell receptor beta chains listed below, sequenced in a study of tumor-infiltrating lymphocytes in oesophageal squamous cell carcinoma. Via MiXCR, TCRdb re-called the PCR reads, giving one row per CDR3 protein. The sample carries about 20,000 distinct CDR3 sequences, 35% to 50% recorded once. The sequencing input was esophageal tumor tissue. Receptors originate from a male donor with esophageal squamous cell carcinoma.

Comments on this clonotype: Here the CDR3 omits its conserved ending phenylalanine or tryptophan, so a read error is the likely source. The limits of the CDR3 on the DNA are not certain, so only TCRdb's listed CDR3 is given. The J gene is TRBJ2-3, the V gene TRBV7-4; the table's D call, TRBD2, has no DNA check behind it. The CDR3 is 14 residues long, ends included. The germline gives CDR1 SGHVT, CDR2 SQSDAQ. The CDR3 loop reads CASSSLRYEQYFGP.

This clonotype was picked up a small number of times. The CDR3 DNA reads as TGTGCCAGCAGTTACGCCCGAGGCTATGGCTACACCTTC. This sequence encodes CASSYARGYGYTF. The chain carries TRBV6-5 and TRBJ1-2; D uncertain. Germline assignment: CDR1 MNHEY and CDR2 SVGAGI. This CDR3 region has 13 residues. The V end was cut by 2 bases, the J end by 4 bases, with 8 bases between.

This clonotype was seen a handful of times. The V call is TRBV7-3, the J call TRBJ2-3; the match to TRBD2 covers 9 bases. The CDR3 length is 17 residues. Germline V gene sequence: CDR1 SGHTA, CDR2 FQGTGA. V trimming: 5 bases; J trimming: 2 bases; junction bases outside the gene matches: 11. The CDR3 DNA is TGTGCCAGCAGCCTAGAGGCTAGCGGGAAACCCACAGATACGCAGTATTTT. Its protein is CASSLEASGKPTDTQYF.

The chain combines TRBV7-3 with TRBJ2-5; TRBD1 matches at 8 bases. The last part of the DNA fits TRBJ2-1 better; the J call may be wrong. Germline CDR1 and CDR2: SGHTA and FQGTGA. This CDR3 region has 15 residues. CDR3 nucleotides: TGTGCCAGCAGCTTACCCGGGACAGGTCACAATGAGCAGTTCTTC. This encodes CASSLPGTGHNEQFF.

The gene calls are TRBV10-1 and TRBJ2-1; D is possibly TRBD1 or TRBD2 (6 bases each). Trimming shortened V by 1 base and J by 12 bases, and 16 bases separated the two germline ends. Germline V CDR1 and CDR2: WNHNN, SYGVQD (reference sequence). The CDR3 is made up of 14 amino acids. The CDR3 here is CASSEYPGGGGQFF. DNA for the CDR3: TGCGCCAGCAGTGAGTATCCCGGCGGAGGGGGGCAGTTCTTC.